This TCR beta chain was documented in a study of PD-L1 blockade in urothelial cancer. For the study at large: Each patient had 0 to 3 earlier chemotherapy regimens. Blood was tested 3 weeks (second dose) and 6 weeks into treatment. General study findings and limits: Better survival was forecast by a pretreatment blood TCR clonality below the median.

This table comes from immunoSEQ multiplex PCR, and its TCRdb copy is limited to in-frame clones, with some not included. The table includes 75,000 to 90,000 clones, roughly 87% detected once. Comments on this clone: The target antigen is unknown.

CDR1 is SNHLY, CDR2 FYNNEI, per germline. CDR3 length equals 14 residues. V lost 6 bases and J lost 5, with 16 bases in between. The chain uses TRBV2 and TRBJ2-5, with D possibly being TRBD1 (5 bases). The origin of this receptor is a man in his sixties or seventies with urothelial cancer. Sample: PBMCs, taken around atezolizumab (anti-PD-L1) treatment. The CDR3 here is CASSPSRAGETQYF. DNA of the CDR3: TGTGCCAGCAGCCCCTCCCGGGCAGGGGAGACCCAGTACTTC.